Listed below are T cell receptor beta chains from one sample, sequenced in a study of T cell responses to AZD1222 COVID-19 vaccine. TCRdb's table, derived via immunoSEQ multiplex PCR, lists solely in-frame clones and lacks some. The top ten clones hold approximately 8% of a sample with 120,000 or so clones, just over 85% of them seen once. The sequenced sample was peripheral blood, obtained on day 0 of AZD1222 vaccination. All receptors derive from an adult in good health. Both conserved end residues are part of each CDR3. The order of the fields is CDR3 protein, CDR3 DNA, D gene, V gene, J gene, clone size. D genes are given only for firm matches. Where a row states a size, it is once, few, many or the class of an expanded clone; other rows omit it.

cdr3_aa: CATSDSQGDSNQPQHF
cdr3_nt: TGTGCCACCAGTGATTCACAGGGAGATAGCAATCAGCCCCAGCATTTT
d_call: .
v_call: TRBV24-1
j_call: TRBJ1-5
clone_size: .

cdr3_aa: CASRGTSGSDSYEQYF
cdr3_nt: TGTGCCAGCAGGGGGACTAGCGGGTCCGACTCCTACGAGCAGTACTTC
d_call: TRBD2
v_call: TRBV28
j_call: TRBJ2-7
clone_size: few

cdr3_aa: CASSPSTGSETQYF
cdr3_nt: TGCGCCAGCAGCCCATCGACAGGGAGTGAGACCCAGTACTTC
d_call: TRBD1
v_call: TRBV5-1
j_call: TRBJ2-5
clone_size: once

cdr3_aa: CASSIWGTELNTEAFF
cdr3_nt: TGTGCCAGCAGTATTTGGGGCACCGAACTGAACACTGAAGCTTTCTTT
d_call: .
v_call: TRBV27
j_call: TRBJ1-1
clone_size: .

cdr3_aa: CAISESAGGSYEQYF
cdr3_nt: TGTGCCATCAGTGAGTCCGCGGGGGGCTCCTACGAGCAGTACTTC
d_call: TRBD2
v_call: TRBV10-3
j_call: TRBJ2-7
clone_size: once

cdr3_aa: CASSYTATNEKLFF
cdr3_nt: TGTGCCAGCAGTTACACCGCAACTAATGAAAAACTGTTTTTT
d_call: .
v_call: TRBV6-5
j_call: TRBJ1-4
clone_size: .

cdr3_aa: CASSHLGQGGEETQYF
cdr3_nt: TGCGCCAGCAGTCACCTAGGACAGGGAGGGGAAGAGACCCAGTACTTC
d_call: .
v_call: TRBV23-1
j_call: TRBJ2-5
clone_size: .

cdr3_aa: CASSVGALSGTDTQYF
cdr3_nt: TGTGCCAGCAGCGTAGGGGCTCTCTCGGGCACAGATACGCAGTATTTT
d_call: .
v_call: TRBV9
j_call: TRBJ2-3
clone_size: .

cdr3_aa: CASSPPGAGAKGNTEAFF
cdr3_nt: TGTGCCAGCTCACCACCGGGGGCAGGGGCCAAAGGGAACACTGAAGCTTTCTTT
d_call: .
v_call: TRBV18
j_call: TRBJ1-1
clone_size: .

cdr3_aa: CASRRNTEAFF
cdr3_nt: TGTGCCAGCAGGAGGAACACTGAAGCTTTCTTT
d_call: .
v_call: TRBV6-5
j_call: TRBJ1-1
clone_size: .

cdr3_aa: CASSEQGGRNSPLHF
cdr3_nt: TGTGCCAGCAGTGAACAGGGAGGCAGAAATTCACCCCTCCACTTT
d_call: .
v_call: TRBV25-1
j_call: TRBJ1-6
clone_size: .

cdr3_aa: CASTSNQGTEAFF
cdr3_nt: TGTGCCAGCACCTCCAATCAGGGTACTGAAGCTTTCTTT
d_call: .
v_call: TRBV12-3/TRBV12-4
j_call: TRBJ1-1
clone_size: .

cdr3_aa: CASSSKGREGTDTQYF
cdr3_nt: TGTGCCAGCAGCTCCAAAGGGAGGGAAGGGACAGATACGCAGTATTTT
d_call: TRBD2
v_call: TRBV11-2
j_call: TRBJ2-3
clone_size: .

cdr3_aa: CASSVDQEGKTQYF
cdr3_nt: TGTGCCAGCAGCGTAGATCAGGAAGGGAAGACCCAGTACTTC
d_call: .
v_call: TRBV9
j_call: TRBJ2-5
clone_size: .

cdr3_aa: CASSLRGEGRLSGELFF
cdr3_nt: TGTGCCAGCAGCTTGAGGGGCGAGGGCCGGTTGTCCGGGGAGCTGTTTTTT
d_call: .
v_call: TRBV11-3
j_call: TRBJ2-2
clone_size: once

cdr3_aa: CATSGDRVIDQPQHF
cdr3_nt: TGTGCCACCAGCGGGGACAGGGTAATAGATCAGCCCCAGCATTTT
d_call: TRBD1
v_call: TRBV15
j_call: TRBJ1-5
clone_size: once

cdr3_aa: CASNLRQGRNTEAFF
cdr3_nt: TGTGCCAGTAACCTTAGACAGGGGAGGAACACTGAAGCTTTCTTT
d_call: TRBD1
v_call: TRBV19
j_call: TRBJ1-1
clone_size: .

cdr3_aa: CASMFGDHGGELFF
cdr3_nt: TGTGCCAGCATGTTTGGGGATCATGGCGGGGAGCTGTTTTTT
d_call: .
v_call: TRBV6-6
j_call: TRBJ2-2
clone_size: .

cdr3_aa: CASSLGGQGGDTQYF
cdr3_nt: TGTGCCAGCAGCTTAGGAGGACAGGGAGGAGATACGCAGTATTTT
d_call: TRBD1
v_call: TRBV11-1
j_call: TRBJ2-3
clone_size: .

cdr3_aa: CASSLHGQGNTEAFF
cdr3_nt: TGTGCCAGCAGCTTACATGGGCAGGGTAACACTGAAGCTTTCTTT
d_call: .
v_call: TRBV7-9
j_call: TRBJ1-1
clone_size: .

cdr3_aa: CASRQGSGANVLTF
cdr3_nt: TGTGCCAGCAGGCAGGGGTCTGGGGCCAACGTCCTGACTTTC
d_call: .
v_call: TRBV6-5
j_call: TRBJ2-6
clone_size: .

cdr3_aa: CASSLTPLNTGELFF
cdr3_nt: TGCGCCAGCAGCCTGACACCGCTGAACACCGGGGAGCTGTTTTTT
d_call: .
v_call: TRBV5-1
j_call: TRBJ2-2
clone_size: .

cdr3_aa: CASSVGGTNTIYF
cdr3_nt: TGTGCCAGCAGCGTAGGGGGGACAAACACCATATATTTT
d_call: .
v_call: TRBV9
j_call: TRBJ1-3
clone_size: .